This entry lists 22 T cell receptor beta chains sequenced from one sample in a study of human T cells and chemical hapten exposure. As for time point: pre-sensitization, week 0. Specified treatment: therapeutic diphenylcyclopropenone sensitization with weekly scalp DPC. TCRdb re-derived calls from the RACE reads in MiXCR, one entry per CDR3 protein. Among 38,000 or so distinct CDR3 sequences listed, less than 9% were seen once. Here the sequenced sample was whole blood, taken in connection with sensitization to the hapten diphenylcyclopropenone (DPC). These receptors all come from a woman in her forties or fifties with alopecia areata. Some clones in this sample may be carry-over from other donors' samples.

This clonotype was seen repeatedly, ten times or more. The V gene is TRBV7-9, the J gene TRBJ2-7; weak D call: TRBD1 (6 bases). The CDR3 has 13 residues. Germline V gives CDR1 SEHNR, CDR2 FQNEAQ (reference sequence). V gave up 5 bases and J gave up 5 bases, with 13 bases separating them. CDR3 sequence reads: CASSPDRFHEQYF. For the CDR3, the DNA is TGTGCCAGCAGCCCCGACAGGTTCCACGAGCAGTACTTC.

About this clonotype itself: The missing conserved phenylalanine or tryptophan at the end of this CDR3 makes a read error likely. The genes are TRBV10-2 and TRBJ2-7, with 11 positions matching TRBD2. The CDR3 is 17 residues long. Looked up from germline, CDR1 is WSHSY and CDR2 is SAAADI. V lost 2 bases and J lost 0; bases outside the gene matches: 6. The CDR3 reads CASSERLAGGASYEQYL. CDR3 bases: TGCGCCAGCAGTGAGCGGCTAGCGGGAGGAGCCTCCTACGAGCAGTACCTC.

This clonotype was counted only a few times. The chain recombines TRBV12-2 with TRBJ2-7; TRBD1 was called by the table and not checked on the DNA. TRBV12-2 is classified as a pseudogene. The CDR3 length is 15 residues. CDR3 in DNA: TGTGCAAGTCGCTTTGACCCAGGGGCCTCCTACGAGCAGTACTTC. Its translation is CASRFDPGASYEQYF.

Note on this clonotype: This may be a read error, as it is one base from a much larger clone. V usage is TRBV23-1 and J usage is TRBJ2-4, with D perhaps TRBD1 or TRBD2 (7 bases each). TRBV23-1 is annotated as an ORF whose role is uncertain. The CDR3 totals 16 residues. Trimming removed 5 bases from V and 8 bases from J, with 22 bases in between. CDR3 sequence (DNA): TGCGCCAGCAGTGAAGCGCCTACAGGGGCGGGGGACATTCAGTACTTC. Amino acid sequence: CASSEAPTGAGDIQYF.

This clonotype appeared many times. The rearrangement uses TRBV20-1 and TRBJ2-2; unclear D gene. The CDR3 has 14 residues. With 0 bases removed from V and 1 base from J, the gap between germline ends came to 6 bases. Germline V gene lookup returns CDR1 DFQATT and CDR2 SNEGSKA (reference sequence). This chain's CDR3 is CSARDNGNTGELFF. Here the CDR3 DNA reads TGCAGTGCTAGAGATAACGGGAACACCGGGGAGCTGTTTTTT.

This clonotype was counted between two and nine times. The gene calls are TRBV12-3 or TRBV12-4 and TRBJ2-3; D perhaps matches TRBD1 (5 bases). The CDR3 is 12 residues long. Trimming removed 3 bases at V and 15 bases at J, with 16 bases between. The CDR3 protein is CASSLSTTGEYF. The CDR3 coding sequence is TGTGCCAGCAGTTTGAGTACTACAGGCGAATATTTT.

This clonotype was seen at least ten times. The V and J genes are TRBV5-1 and TRBJ2-7; perhaps TRBD1 as D (5 bases). Germline V gives CDR1 SGHRS, CDR2 YFSETQ. The CDR3 extends over 14 amino acids. V dropped 4 bases and J dropped 0 bases, with 11 bases sitting between them. The CDR3 DNA reads as TGCGCCAGCAGCCTCACAGGTATCTCCTACGAGCAGTACTTC. It codes for CASSLTGISYEQYF.

This clonotype was detected ten times or more. The CDR3 protein is CASSEPSGTSGSYTDTQYF. CDR3 nucleotide sequence: TGTGCCAGCAGTGAGCCATCCGGGACTAGCGGGAGTTATACAGATACGCAGTATTTT. V usage is TRBV7-9 and J usage is TRBJ2-3; 14 bases are a match to TRBD2. CDR1 and CDR2 from the germline V gene are SEHNR and FQNEAQ (reference sequence). The CDR3 runs to 19 residues. V was pared by 6 bases and J by 3 bases, with 14 bases of the junction left unmatched.

The chain uses TRBV3-1 and TRBJ2-1; 10 positions agree with TRBD2. The CDR3 is 15 amino acids. The junction had 6 bases not matched to a gene; V was cut back by 4 bases and J by 6 bases. Germline loops: CDR1 LGHDT, CDR2 YNNKEL (reference sequence). The CDR3 nucleotides are TGTGCCAGCAGCCGCCTAGCGGGAGTACCCAATGAGCAGTTCTTC. The encoded protein is CASSRLAGVPNEQFF.

In this sample, this clonotype turned up a few times. V usage is TRBV3-1 and J usage is TRBJ2-1; D gene uncertain. Trimming cost V 4 bases and J 10 bases, with 8 bases left between them. CDR1 is LGHDT, CDR2 YNNKEL, per germline (reference sequence). The CDR3 has 11 residues. The CDR3 reads CASSLAAEQFF. The CDR3 coding sequence is TGTGCCAGCAGCCTGGCAGCGGAGCAGTTCTTC.

Note on this clonotype: The junction departs from the called germline gene at one end, perhaps through a read error. The chain links TRBV5-1 to TRBJ1-5; 9 bases line up with TRBD1. The CDR3 extends over 15 amino acids. Germline-derived CDR1 and CDR2 are SGHRS and YFSETQ. CDR3 residues: CTSSLTGGNNQPQHF. The CDR3 bases are TGCACCAGCAGCTTGACAGGGGGGAACAATCAGCCCCAGCATTTT.

In this sample, this clonotype turned up many times. The chain links TRBV3-1 to TRBJ2-2; 7 bases are a match to TRBD2. CDR1 and CDR2 (germline): LGHDT, YNNKEL (reference sequence). The junction had 5 bases not matched to a gene; V was cut back by 4 bases and J by 3 bases. This CDR3 has 15 amino acids. CDR3 loop: CASSPLAAHTGELFF. The CDR3 DNA sequence: TGTGCCAGCAGCCCCCTAGCGGCCCACACCGGGGAGCTGTTTTTT.

The chain has TRBV6-2 or TRBV6-3 and TRBJ1-6, with 8 bases aligning to TRBD1. Per the germline V gene, CDR1 is MNHEY and CDR2 is SVGEGT. V lost 8 bases, J lost 10 bases, and 10 bases stayed unmatched. This CDR3 has 14 residues. The CDR3 loop is CASGPGQGRSPLHF. The CDR3 DNA follows: TGTGCCAGCGGCCCAGGACAGGGACGCTCACCCCTCCACTTT.

This clonotype was seen repeatedly, ten times or more. The CDR3 DNA follows: TGTGCCAGCAGTTCCGGGACAGTCGGCAATCAGCCCCAGCATTTT. This encodes CASSSGTVGNQPQHF. This chain joins TRBV28 and TRBJ1-5; 7 bases align to TRBD1. In germline, CDR1 is MDHEN, CDR2 SYDVKM. The CDR3 has 15 residues. V gave up 4 bases and J gave up 2 bases; unmatched junction bases: 5.

This clonotype was observed at least ten times. The chain carries TRBV12-3 or TRBV12-4 and TRBJ1-3, with 8 positions matching TRBD1. The CDR3 runs to 17 residues. J gave up 6 bases and V 5 bases, and 15 bases lay outside the gene matches. CDR3 residues: CASSAYPGTGAPNTIYF. DNA of the CDR3: TGTGCCAGCAGTGCCTACCCAGGGACAGGAGCGCCAAACACCATATATTTT.

This clonotype was observed at least ten times. The chain joins TRBV11-2 to TRBJ1-2; no reliable D call. The CDR3 is made up of 11 amino acids. CDR1 is SGHAT and CDR2 is FQNNGV in the germline V gene. V was clipped by 5 bases and J by 9 bases, with 10 bases between them. The CDR3 is CASSRSGSYTF. The CDR3 nucleotides are TGTGCCAGCAGCCGCTCTGGAAGCTACACCTTC.

This chain joins TRBV20-1 and TRBJ2-3, with D maybe TRBD1 (6 bases). V was cut by 3 bases and J by 2 bases, with 15 bases left in between. The germline gives CDR1 DFQATT, CDR2 SNEGSKA (reference sequence). The CDR3 length is 15 residues. This chain's CDR3 is CSASKTDRHTDTQYF. CDR3 sequence (DNA): TGCAGTGCTAGTAAAACAGACAGGCACACAGATACGCAGTATTTT.

This clonotype was counted only a few times. CDR3 loop: CASGGLAEGYEQYF. The CDR3 DNA reads TGTGCCAGCGGAGGACTAGCGGAGGGTTACGAGCAGTACTTC. The chain is built from TRBV28 and TRBJ2-7, with 10 bases lining up with TRBD2. This CDR3 comprises 14 residues. J was trimmed by 4 bases and V by 8 bases; bases with no gene match: 8. Germline V gene data show CDR1 as MDHEN and CDR2 as SYDVKM.

The CDR3 DNA reads as TGTGCCAGTAGTTCCCAGAGTGGGGCTTACAATGAGCAGTTCTTC. Its protein is CASSSQSGAYNEQFF. This sequence joins TRBV19 and TRBJ2-1, with a tentative D call TRBD1 (5 bases). CDR1 and CDR2 from the germline V gene are LNHDA and SQIVND (reference sequence). The ends were cut back, 5 bases at V and 4 bases at J, with 15 bases in the middle. CDR3 size: 15 residues.

This clonotype was observed a few times. The chain uses TRBV5-1 and TRBJ2-5, with D unclear. V was trimmed by 0 bases and J by 4 bases, leaving 16 bases between them. CDR1 and CDR2 from the germline V gene are SGHRS and YFSETQ. This CDR3 has 16 amino acids. CDR3 loop: CASSLGVSNSGETQYF. CDR3 bases: TGCGCCAGCAGCTTGGGGGTCAGTAACTCCGGAGAGACCCAGTACTTC.

This clonotype has ten or more counts. The chain employs TRBV6-5 and TRBJ1-1, with D perhaps matching TRBD1 (5 bases). The ends were cut back, 2 bases at V and 7 bases at J, with 14 bases in the middle. The germline V gene encodes CDR1 MNHEY and CDR2 SVGAGI. The CDR3 spans 14 residues. The CDR3 spells CASSYGTNQGEAFF. In DNA, the CDR3 is TGTGCCAGCAGTTACGGGACTAATCAGGGTGAAGCTTTCTTT.

Ten or more counts support this clonotype. CDR3: CSAKAARRSTDTQYF. In nucleotides, the CDR3 is TGCAGTGCTAAGGCGGCTAGGCGGAGCACAGATACGCAGTATTTT. This chain connects TRBV20-1 to TRBJ2-3; D is uncertain. Trimming took 4 bases from V and 0 from J, leaving 14 bases between them. The germline V gene has CDR1 DFQATT and CDR2 SNEGSKA (reference sequence). This CDR3 is 15 amino acids long.